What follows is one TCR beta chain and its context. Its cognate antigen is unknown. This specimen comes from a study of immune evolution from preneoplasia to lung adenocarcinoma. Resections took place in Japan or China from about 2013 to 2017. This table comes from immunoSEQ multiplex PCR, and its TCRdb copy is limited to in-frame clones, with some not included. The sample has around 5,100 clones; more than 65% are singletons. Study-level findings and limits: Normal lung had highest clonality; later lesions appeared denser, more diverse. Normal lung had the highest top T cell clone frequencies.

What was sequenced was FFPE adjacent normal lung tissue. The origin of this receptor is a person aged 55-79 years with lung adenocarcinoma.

The CDR3 reads CASTLTRSSGETQYF. The CDR3 region has the DNA TGTGCCAGCACCTTGACTAGGTCGAGCGGGGAGACCCAGTACTTC. The chain carries TRBV2 and TRBJ2-5, with a weak D call TRBD2 (6 bases). The CDR3 extends over 15 amino acids. Germline-derived CDR1 and CDR2 are SNHLY and FYNNEI. Trimming cost V 7 bases and J 5 bases, with 20 bases left between them.